The 20 T cell receptor beta chains listed next were all sequenced from one sample in a study of cytomegalovirus exposure and HLA in healthy donors. Amplification used 60 Vbeta primers and 13 Jbeta primers. Some clones are missing from TCRdb's copy, which holds only in-frame ones; the method was immunoSEQ multiplex PCR. Of fewer than 250,000 clones listed, around 76% are singletons. What was sequenced was PBMCs. All receptors derive from a man aged 18-30 years in good health and CMV-seronegative.

In its sample, this clone was seen once. The rearrangement joins TRBV6-1 to TRBJ2-7; D possibly corresponds to TRBD1 (6 bases). Germline V gene lookup returns CDR1 MNHNS and CDR2 SASEGT. The CDR3 extends over 12 amino acids. V lost 7 bases, J lost 3 bases, and 10 bases lay in between. In DNA, the CDR3 is TGTGCCAGCATGGGGGCAAGCTACGAGCAGTACTTC. Encoded protein: CASMGASYEQYF.

This chain joins TRBV27 and TRBJ1-2; 9 nucleotides agree with TRBD1. V lost 0 bases and J lost 7; bases outside the gene matches: 9. The V gene's germline CDR1 is MNHEY and CDR2 SMNVEV (reference sequence). There are 16 residues in the CDR3. The CDR3 nucleotides are TGTGCCAGCAGTTTATCGCTCGGGACAGGGATTTTTGGCTACACCTTC. It yields the protein CASSLSLGTGIFGYTF.

This chain connects TRBV30 to TRBJ2-1, with 7 bases aligning to TRBD2. CDR1 is GTSNPN, CDR2 SVGIG, per germline (reference sequence). V trimming: 4 bases; J trimming: 8 bases; junction bases outside the gene matches: 2. The CDR3 runs to 11 residues. CDR3: CAWKGRDEQFF. CDR3 nucleotides: TGTGCCTGGAAAGGGAGGGATGAGCAGTTCTTC. The full variable domain, with the rest looked up from reference TRBV30 and TRBJ2-1, is SQTIHQWPATLVQPVGSPLSLECTVEGTSNPNLYWYRQAAGRGLQLLFYSVGIGQISSEVPQNLSASRPQDRQFILSSKKLLLSDSGFYLCAWKGRDEQFFGPGTRLTVL.

The chain uses TRBV6-5 and TRBJ1-1; D is unclear. Trimming stripped 2 bases from V and 0 bases from J, with 7 bases between. Per the germline V gene, CDR1 is MNHEY and CDR2 is SVGAGI. The CDR3 sequence is 14 residues long. The CDR3 is CASSYGTLNTEAFF. DNA for the CDR3: TGTGCCAGCAGTTACGGCACCTTGAACACTGAAGCTTTCTTT.

This sequence joins TRBV2 and TRBJ2-5; 9 nucleotides match TRBD1. The CDR3 runs to 14 residues. Losses at the gene ends were 10 bases for V and 2 bases for J; bases not matched to a gene: 8. The germline CDR1 and CDR2 sequences are SNHLY and FYNNEI. The CDR3 here is CAIPGQGLQETQYF. The CDR3 region has the DNA TGTGCCATCCCGGGACAGGGCTTACAAGAGACCCAGTACTTC.

CDR3 nucleotides: TGTGCCAGCAGTGAATCGCAGGGCCGGGGGTATGGCTACACCTTC. It translates to CASSESQGRGYGYTF. The genes are TRBV2 and TRBJ1-2, with D possibly matching TRBD1 (5 bases). V dropped 2 bases and J dropped 5 bases, with 15 bases sitting between them. Germline V gene data show CDR1 as SNHLY and CDR2 as FYNNEI. The CDR3 contains 15 residues.

This rearrangement joins TRBV30 to TRBJ2-7, with D tentatively TRBD2 (6 bases). CDR3 size: 13 residues. Germline CDR1 reads GTSNPN; CDR2 reads SVGIG (reference sequence). The germline V and J ends were trimmed by 4 bases and 2 bases, with 12 bases remaining between them. The CDR3 loop is CAWKGLSPYEQYF. CDR3 sequence (DNA): TGTGCCTGGAAAGGACTATCCCCCTACGAGCAGTACTTC.

The V gene is TRBV19, the J gene TRBJ1-1; TRBD1 matches 9 bases. There are 17 residues in the CDR3. V was pared by 5 bases and J by 5 bases, with 15 bases of the junction left unmatched. Germline CDR1 LNHDA, CDR2 SQIVND (reference sequence). The CDR3 bases are TGTGCCAGTAGTTCCCCCGGTGGGGCGACAGGGGGTACTGAAGCTTTCTTT. This translates into CASSSPGGATGGTEAFF.

The rearrangement joins TRBV19 to TRBJ2-1; TRBD2 is a possible D gene (5 bases). V was clipped by 7 bases and J by 2 bases, with 12 bases between them. The germline V gene has CDR1 LNHDA and CDR2 SQIVND (reference sequence). This CDR3 contains 14 residues. The CDR3 bases are TGTGCCAGTACTCCTCGGGGTCCCTACAATGAGCAGTTCTTC. Its translation is CASTPRGPYNEQFF.

The V and J genes are TRBV4-1 and TRBJ2-5; 8 nucleotides agree with TRBD1. CDR3 length: 15 residues. Germline trimming cut 6 bases from V and 11 bases from J; bases unmatched to any gene: 17. CDR1 MGHRA and CDR2 YSYEKL come from the germline V gene. The CDR3 DNA reads as TGCGCCAGCAGACCACAGGGACAGGCCCCCGGGGAGCAGTACTTC. As protein: CASRPQGQAPGEQYF.

The V call is TRBV6-6, the J call TRBJ2-7; the D is unclear. Per germline, CDR1 MNHNY and CDR2 SVGAGI (reference sequence). V shed 0 bases and J shed 3 bases, with 9 bases lying between them. The CDR3 has 14 residues. Written as DNA, the CDR3 is TGTGCCAGCAGTTACTCGGCGACACTCTACGAGCAGTACTTC. It is translated as CASSYSATLYEQYF.

This clone was seen a single time. The V and J genes are TRBV14 and TRBJ2-1, with 10 bases identical to TRBD2. The CDR3 extends over 15 amino acids. The V gene's germline CDR1 is SGHDN and CDR2 FVKESK. The J segment lost 7 bases and the V segment lost 5 bases, leaving 8 bases of the junction unmatched. The CDR3 is CASSSLAGVMNEQFF. As DNA, the CDR3 is TGTGCCAGCAGCTCCCTAGCGGGAGTCATGAATGAGCAGTTCTTC.

The V and J genes are TRBV6-5 and TRBJ1-2, with TRBD1 as a possible D gene (6 bases). CDR1 and CDR2 (germline): MNHEY, SVGAGI. V was trimmed by 6 bases and J by 6 bases, leaving 17 bases between them. This CDR3 is 14 amino acids long. CDR3 DNA: TGTGCCAGCAGCCTAGCCGGGACAACTGATGGCTACACCTTC. Translated, it gives CASSLAGTTDGYTF.

The gene calls are TRBV19 and TRBJ1-6; 8 bases match TRBD1. The CDR3 covers 14 residues. Germline lookup yields CDR1 LNHDA and CDR2 SQIVND (reference sequence). With V trimmed by 7 bases and J by 10 bases, 9 bases remained unmatched. Here the CDR3 DNA reads TGTGCCAGTAAACCACAGGGGGAGGGATCACCCCTCCACTTT. This sequence encodes CASKPQGEGSPLHF.

This chain joins TRBV5-5 and TRBJ2-7, with D possibly matching TRBD2 (5 bases). The ends were cut back, 3 bases at V and 1 base at J, with 14 bases in the middle. This CDR3 has 15 amino acids. Germline assignment: CDR1 SGHKS and CDR2 YYEKEE (reference sequence). CDR3: CASSWEGSLSYEQYF. DNA of the CDR3: TGTGCCAGCAGCTGGGAAGGGAGCCTATCCTACGAGCAGTACTTC.

CDR3 amino acids: CASSFRGGGTIYF. DNA for the CDR3: TGTGCCAGCAGCTTCAGGGGAGGGGGGACCATATATTTT. The V gene is TRBV5-4, the J gene TRBJ1-3; a weak D match, TRBD1 (6 bases). This CDR3 contains 13 residues. Germline V gives CDR1 SGHNT, CDR2 YYREEE (reference sequence). Trimming removed 2 bases from V and 10 bases from J, with 13 bases in between.

The chain joins TRBV19 to TRBJ1-2, with 7 bases that match TRBD1. The junction had 12 bases not matched to a gene; V was cut back by 3 bases and J by 5 bases. From germline, CDR1 is LNHDA and CDR2 SQIVND (reference sequence). This CDR3 comprises 16 residues. The DNA of the CDR3 is TGTGCCAGTAGTATTCGGGACAGAGGTTTTGGGTATGGCTACACCTTC. Its translation: CASSIRDRGFGYGYTF.

The rearrangement uses TRBV6-4 and TRBJ2-2; D not certain. The CDR3 consists of 13 residues. Germline V gene lookup returns CDR1 MRHNA and CDR2 SNTAGT. Trimming removed 3 bases from V and 2 bases from J, with 4 bases in between. The CDR3 here is CASSESNTGELFF. The CDR3 region has the DNA TGTGCCAGCAGTGAGTCAAACACCGGGGAGCTGTTTTTT.

The rearrangement uses TRBV27 and TRBJ2-7; TRBD1 aligns across 8 bases. J lost 4 bases, V lost 5 bases, and 7 bases had no gene match. The CDR3 runs 14 residues. The V gene's germline CDR1 is MNHEY and CDR2 SMNVEV (reference sequence). The CDR3 protein is CASSLGQGTYEQYF. The CDR3 DNA reads TGTGCCAGCAGTCTCGGACAGGGAACGTACGAGCAGTACTTC.

Worth noting for this clone: The CDR3 end shows no conserved phenylalanine or tryptophan, and so a read error is likely. Because the CDR3's place on the DNA is in doubt, the DNA is left out and the CDR3 is given as listed by TCRdb. The CDR3 is CASRQDGTVLY. V and J are TRBV6-5 and TRBJ1-2; TRBD1, as called in the table, went unchecked against the DNA. Germline lookup yields CDR1 MNHEY and CDR2 SVGAGI. The CDR3 contains 11 residues when both ends are counted.